This TCR beta chain is drawn from a study of OX40 agonist ivuxolimab in advanced cancers. The table came from immunoSEQ multiplex PCR; TCRdb's copy has only in-frame clones and leaves some out. The data contain about 74,000 clones, 80% to 85% of them singletons. This CDR3 region has 14 residues. V lost 7 bases and J lost 2, with 12 bases in between. Germline lookup yields CDR1 SGHTA and CDR2 FQGNSA. V usage is TRBV7-2 and J usage is TRBJ1-5; D is ambiguous. This TCR came from an adult with an advanced solid tumor such as melanoma, head and neck, liver or kidney cancer. Sequencing used CD4+ or CD8+ T cells sorted from blood, obtained in a trial of the OX40 agonist ivuxolimab. The CDR3 loop reads CASTPEYRNQPQHF. The CDR3 nucleotides read TGTGCCAGCACCCCGGAGTATCGCAATCAGCCCCAGCATTTT. The full variable domain, in which reference TRBV7-2 and TRBJ1-5 provide the parts outside the CDR3, is GAGVSQSPSNKVTEKGKDVELRCDPISGHTALYWYRQSLGQGLEFLIYFQGNSAPDKSGLPSDRFSAERTGGSVSTLTIQRTQQEDSAVYLCASTPEYRNQPQHFGDGTRLSIL.